Presented here are 3 T cell receptor beta chains from one specimen sequenced in a study of blood T cell repertoires in COVID-19. Here immunoSEQ multiplex PCR was the method, and the copy in TCRdb shows in-frame clones only, minus some. Seen here are fewer than 200,000 clones, roughly 82% observed once, and the top ten hold roughly 15%. Sequencing was carried out using PBMCs or T cells enriched from blood (not recorded which). Receptor source: a man aged 45 to 65 who had recovered from COVID-19.

The V call is TRBV7-9, the J call TRBJ2-3; TRBD1 is a possible D gene (5 bases). The germline V gene encodes CDR1 SEHNR and CDR2 FQNEAQ (reference sequence). This CDR3 contains 11 residues. Trimming removed 5 bases from V and 5 bases from J, with 5 bases in between. This CDR3 is CASSQGDTQYF. CDR3 sequence (DNA): TGTGCCAGCAGCCAGGGAGATACGCAGTATTTT.

This clone was picked up one time. The CDR3 DNA sequence: TGTGCCAGCAGGCCTACCGGGACAGGGGTGAACACCATATATTTT. The encoded protein is CASRPTGTGVNTIYF. V and J are TRBV6-2 or TRBV6-3 and TRBJ1-3; 10 bases are a match to TRBD1. The CDR3 is 15 residues long. V shed 6 bases, J shed 7 bases, and the junction held 9 bases outside the gene matches. Germline V gene sequence: CDR1 MNHEY, CDR2 SVGEGT.

The chain uses TRBV11-2 and TRBJ1-2; the D gene is possibly TRBD1 (6 bases). The CDR3 is 15 residues long. Trimming cost V 1 base and J 4 bases, with 13 bases left between them. Germline loops: CDR1 SGHAT, CDR2 FQNNGV. The CDR3 is CASSLVGGEPYGYTF. The CDR3 DNA follows: TGTGCCAGCAGCTTAGTTGGGGGCGAGCCCTATGGCTACACCTTC.